The source of this T cell receptor (beta chain) is a study of identical twins. As for this clonotype: Its target is not known.

Findings and caveats of the study: Zero-insertion findings could be partly confounded by invariant cells (MAIT and iNKT cells).

cDNA molecules carried unique molecular identifiers, and template switching added a universal primer site. In TCRdb, the 5' RACE reads were re-called with MiXCR into one record per CDR3 protein. Among 1.5 million or so distinct CDR3 sequences listed, around 29% were seen once. CDR3 size: 16 residues. Germline CDR1 DFQATT, CDR2 SNEGSKA (reference sequence). V was shortened by 4 bases and J by 0 bases, with 13 bases between the two germline ends. The sequence was obtained from a newborn girl in good health. This sequence joins TRBV20-1 and TRBJ1-6; D unresolved. Sequenced sample: cord blood. The CDR3 is CSAKWTGSSYNSPLHF. The CDR3 nucleotides are TGCAGTGCTAAGTGGACGGGAAGCTCCTATAATTCACCCCTCCACTTT.